The 12 T cell receptor beta chains listed next were all sequenced from one sample in a study of T cell responses to AZD1222 COVID-19 vaccine. The assay was immunoSEQ multiplex PCR, and TCRdb's table has in-frame clones only and misses some. The sample yields around 130,000 clones, about 93% seen once. The sample here was peripheral blood, taken on day 0 of AZD1222 vaccination. These receptors originate from an adult in good health.

The chain has TRBV4-1 and TRBJ1-2; TRBD1 is a possible D gene (5 bases). Trimming stripped 0 bases from V and 4 bases from J, with 12 bases between. CDR3 length: 15 residues. Germline CDR1 is MGHRA and CDR2 is YSYEKL. CDR3 loop: CASSQDPGSGYGYTF. CDR3 nucleotide sequence: TGCGCCAGCAGCCAAGATCCAGGGTCTGGCTATGGCTACACCTTC.

V gene TRBV6-6 combines with J gene TRBJ2-6; D tentatively fits TRBD1 or TRBD2 (5 bases each). The V and J ends lost 4 bases and 4 bases respectively, with 8 bases between them. This CDR3 is built from 14 residues. Germline V lookup: CDR1 MNHNY, CDR2 SVGAGI (reference sequence). CDR3 region: CASSWGSGANVLTF. CDR3 sequence (DNA): TGTGCCAGCAGTTGGGGGTCCGGGGCCAACGTCCTGACTTTC.

The chain recombines TRBV5-6 with TRBJ2-2; perhaps TRBD1 as D (5 bases). Trimming removed 4 bases at V and 2 bases at J, with 12 bases between. This CDR3 is 15 amino acids long. Germline V gene data show CDR1 as SGHDT and CDR2 as YYEEEE. The CDR3 coding sequence is TGTGCCAGCAGCCCCGACCAGGGCAACACCGGGGAGCTGTTTTTT. Translated, it gives CASSPDQGNTGELFF.

The CDR3 reads CASSPQVGPYNEQFF. For the CDR3, the DNA is TGTGCCAGCAGTCCCCAGGTGGGTCCCTACAATGAGCAGTTCTTC. The chain recombines TRBV27 with TRBJ2-1; D is unclear. The CDR3 is 15 amino acids. Trimming took 5 bases from V and 2 from J, leaving 13 bases between them. The V gene's germline CDR1 is MNHEY and CDR2 SMNVEV (reference sequence).

The gene calls are TRBV3-1 (or the pseudogene TRBV3-2) and TRBJ2-3; TRBD2 aligns across 7 bases. Germline V CDR1 and CDR2: LGHDT, YNNKEL (reference sequence). V shed 1 base and J 4 bases; nucleotides not matched to a gene: 2. This CDR3 spans 14 amino acids. The CDR3, as DNA: TGTGCCAGCAGCCAAGGACTAGCACCAGATACGCAGTATTTT. Protein sequence: CASSQGLAPDTQYF.

The CDR3 DNA sequence: TGTGCCAGCAGCTTGCAGAAGAACACTGAAGCTTTCTTT. It codes for CASSLQKNTEAFF. The gene calls are TRBV5-8 and TRBJ1-1; D gene uncertain. The V gene's germline CDR1 is SGHTS and CDR2 YDEGEE. V lost 1 base and J 1 base, leaving 5 bases between the germline ends. CDR3 length equals 13 residues.

The CDR3 region has the DNA TGTGCCAGCAGCTCGGACACGCATGAAACGTCCTACGAGCAGTACTTC. As protein: CASSSDTHETSYEQYF. The gene calls are TRBV11-2 and TRBJ2-7; the D gene is possibly TRBD1 (5 bases). CDR3 length equals 16 residues. V lost 4 bases to trimming and J lost 1 base, with 17 bases between them. Germline V gene data show CDR1 as SGHAT and CDR2 as FQNNGV.

The chain uses TRBV18 and TRBJ2-3; a possible D gene is TRBD2 (6 bases). Trimming removed 5 bases from V and 7 bases from J, with 13 bases in between. Germline V gives CDR1 KGHSH, CDR2 LQKENI. The CDR3 has 13 amino acids. The CDR3 loop reads CASSTPLAYTQYF. The CDR3, as DNA: TGTGCCAGCTCAACCCCACTAGCATATACGCAGTATTTT.

The V gene is TRBV2, the J gene TRBJ2-1; TRBD2 aligns across 10 bases. Germline-derived CDR1 and CDR2 are SNHLY and FYNNEI. With 0 bases clipped from V and 6 bases from J, the junction kept 5 bases outside the gene matches. The CDR3 runs 16 residues. This CDR3 reads CASSEATRTSGNEQFF. The CDR3 DNA reads as TGTGCCAGCAGTGAAGCCACCCGGACTAGCGGCAATGAGCAGTTCTTC.

V is TRBV7-9 and J is TRBJ2-5; the D is unclear. CDR3 length equals 13 residues. Germline CDR1 SEHNR, CDR2 FQNEAQ (reference sequence). Trimming removed 1 base from V and 2 bases from J, with 5 bases in between. The CDR3 DNA is TGTGCCAGCAGCTTAGTGGGGCAAGAGACCCAGTACTTC. Its protein product is CASSLVGQETQYF.

The J gene is TRBJ1-1, the V gene TRBV7-8; 7 nucleotides align to TRBD1. With V trimmed by 5 bases and J by 4 bases, 7 bases remained unmatched. Germline values: CDR1 SGHVS, CDR2 FQNEAQ. This CDR3 spans 14 amino acids. The CDR3 region has the DNA TGTGCCAGCAGCAACGACAGGGAGGTCACTGAAGCTTTCTTT. Translating gives CASSNDREVTEAFF.

This rearrangement joins TRBV12-3 or TRBV12-4 to TRBJ2-7, with TRBD2 matching 7 bases. This CDR3 is 11 amino acids long. J lost 6 bases, V lost 4 bases, and 0 bases had no gene match. The CDR3 bases are TGTGCCAGCAGTTCTAGCGGCGAGCAGTACTTC. Its translation is CASSSSGEQYF.